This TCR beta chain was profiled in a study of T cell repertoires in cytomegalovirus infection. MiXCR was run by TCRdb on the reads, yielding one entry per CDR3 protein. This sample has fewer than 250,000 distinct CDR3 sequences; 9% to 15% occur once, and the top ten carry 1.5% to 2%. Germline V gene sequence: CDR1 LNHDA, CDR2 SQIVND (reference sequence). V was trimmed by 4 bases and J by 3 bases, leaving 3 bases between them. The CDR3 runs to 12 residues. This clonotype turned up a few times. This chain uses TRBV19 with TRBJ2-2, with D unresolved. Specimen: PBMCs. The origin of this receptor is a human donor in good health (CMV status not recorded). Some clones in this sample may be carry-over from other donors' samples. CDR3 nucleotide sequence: TGTGCCAGTAGTACCGACACCGGGGAGCTGTTTTTT. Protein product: CASSTDTGELFF.